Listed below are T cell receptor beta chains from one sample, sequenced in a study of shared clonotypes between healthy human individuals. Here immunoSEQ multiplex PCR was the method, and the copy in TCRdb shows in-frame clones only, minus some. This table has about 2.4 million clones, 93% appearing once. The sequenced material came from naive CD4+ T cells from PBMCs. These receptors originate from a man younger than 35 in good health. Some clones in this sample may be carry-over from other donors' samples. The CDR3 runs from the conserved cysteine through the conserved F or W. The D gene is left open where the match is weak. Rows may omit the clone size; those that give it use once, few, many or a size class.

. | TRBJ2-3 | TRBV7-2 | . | CASSLSPGSLDTQYF | TGTGCCAGCAGCTTGAGTCCCGGGAGTCTAGATACGCAGTATTTT
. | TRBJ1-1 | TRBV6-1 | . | CASSARGQAEAFF | TGTGCCAGCAGTGCTCGGGGGCAGGCTGAAGCTTTCTTT
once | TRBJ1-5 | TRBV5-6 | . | CASSSWPFNQPQHF | TGTGCCAGCAGCTCCTGGCCATTCAATCAGCCCCAGCATTTT
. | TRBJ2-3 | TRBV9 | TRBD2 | CASSVSGITDTQYF | TGTGCCAGCAGCGTTAGCGGGATCACAGATACGCAGTATTTT
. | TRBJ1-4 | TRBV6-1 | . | CASSESPFRSNEKLFF | TGTGCCAGCAGTGAATCCCCGTTCAGGTCTAATGAAAAACTGTTTTTT
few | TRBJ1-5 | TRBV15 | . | CATSRDVSGDQHF | TGTGCCACCAGCAGAGACGTGTCGGGTGATCAGCATTTT
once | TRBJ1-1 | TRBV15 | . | CATSTRQVMNTEAFF | TGTGCCACCAGCACTAGGCAGGTCATGAACACTGAAGCTTTCTTT
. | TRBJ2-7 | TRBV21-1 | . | CASSKATGGGDEQYF | TGTGCCAGCAGCAAAGCAACGGGCGGGGGCGACGAGCAGTACTTC
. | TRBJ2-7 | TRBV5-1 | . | CASSLAGGTGEEQYF | TGCGCCAGCAGCTTGGCAGGGGGGACGGGAGAAGAGCAGTACTTC
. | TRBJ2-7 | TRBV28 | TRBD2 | CASSLAGGYEQYF | TGTGCCAGCAGTTTGGCGGGGGGCTACGAGCAGTACTTC
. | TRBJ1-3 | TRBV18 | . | CASSTAGAHSGNTIYF | TGTGCCAGTTCAACGGCGGGGGCTCACTCTGGAAACACCATATATTTT
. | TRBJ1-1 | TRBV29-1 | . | CSVGPGGMGTEAFF | TGCAGCGTGGGACCGGGGGGGATGGGAACTGAAGCTTTCTTT
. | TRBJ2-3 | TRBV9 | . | CASSPFNRDTQYF | TGTGCCAGCAGCCCATTCAACAGGGATACGCAGTATTTT
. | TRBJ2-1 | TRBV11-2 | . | CASSLVWSEQFF | TGTGCCAGCAGCTTAGTCTGGAGTGAGCAGTTCTTC
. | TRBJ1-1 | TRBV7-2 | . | CASSSTGFTEAFF | TGTGCCAGCAGCTCTACAGGGTTTACTGAAGCTTTCTTT
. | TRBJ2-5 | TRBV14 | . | CASSQEAAVGTQYF | TGTGCCAGCAGCCAAGAGGCGGCGGTCGGGACCCAGTACTTC
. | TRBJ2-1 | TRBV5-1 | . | CASSSGPQRLDEQFF | TGCGCCAGCAGCTCGGGACCCCAGCGTTTGGATGAGCAGTTCTTC
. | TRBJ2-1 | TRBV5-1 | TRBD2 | CASSLAGVTYNEQFF | TGCGCCAGCAGCTTAGCGGGGGTTACATACAATGAGCAGTTCTTC
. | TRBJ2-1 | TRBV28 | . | CASRARATYNEQFF | TGTGCCAGCAGGGCAAGAGCCACCTACAATGAGCAGTTCTTC
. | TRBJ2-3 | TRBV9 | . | CASSVDLWDTQYF | TGTGCCAGCAGCGTAGACCTTTGGGATACGCAGTATTTT
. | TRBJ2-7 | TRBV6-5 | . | CASSETTGYEQYF | TGTGCCAGCAGTGAGACGACCGGCTACGAGCAGTACTTC
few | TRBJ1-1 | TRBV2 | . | CASSATRDKTEAFF | TGTGCCAGCAGTGCGACAAGGGACAAAACTGAAGCTTTCTTT
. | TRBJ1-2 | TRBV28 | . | CASSIGGGPNYGYTF | TGTGCCAGCAGCATTGGGGGGGGCCCGAACTATGGCTACACCTTC
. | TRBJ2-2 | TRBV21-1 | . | CASSKKHPGELFF | TGTGCCAGCAGCAAAAAGCACCCAGGGGAGCTGTTTTTT
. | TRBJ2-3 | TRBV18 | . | CASSPPPGLPTTSTDTQYF | TGTGCCAGCTCACCCCCCCCTGGGCTGCCCACCACTAGCACAGATACGCAGTATTTT
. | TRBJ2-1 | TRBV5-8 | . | CASSLVRYNEQFF | TGTGCCAGCAGCTTGGTTCGCTACAATGAGCAGTTCTTC
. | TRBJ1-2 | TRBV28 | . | CASSFQPLGYTF | TGTGCCAGCAGTTTCCAGCCCCTGGGCTACACCTTC